This TCR beta chain was sequenced during a study of regulatory T cells in long-lasting Graves disease. As for the study in general: Patients newly diagnosed with Graves' had been on antithyroid drugs for under 3 months.

The CDR3 has 15 residues. CDR1 and CDR2 from the germline V gene are DFQATT and SNEGSKA (reference sequence). V shed 4 bases and J shed 2 bases, with 18 bases lying between them. Construction of TCR beta libraries relied on iRepertoire HTBI primers and on Arm-PCR targeting CDR3 regions. From the multiplex PCR reads, TCRdb called clonotypes with MiXCR, one entry per CDR3 protein. The top ten hold about 23% of the sample, which has 400,000 to 550,000 distinct CDR3 sequences, about a sixth seen once. Time point of the sample: newly diagnosed GD, antithyroid drugs for less than 3 months. The authors made the TCR library using RNA they extracted from PBMCs. This sample was shared with a second study, whose subject was T cells in Graves' hyperthyroidism and ophthalmopathy. That source reports: It was uncontrolled infection, other autoimmune disease, pregnancy or lactation that excluded patients. Diagnosing involved the use of clinical symptoms, serum thyroxine and TRAb, thyroid ultrasound and orbital computed tomography. First-round RT-PCR with HTBI primers amplified the TCR CDR3 region.

The chain has TRBV20-1 and TRBJ2-7; D may be TRBD2 (7 bases). This TCR was sampled from a woman under 30 with Graves disease. The material sequenced was peripheral blood mononuclear cells (PBMCs), taken at new diagnosis, from a patient treated with antithyroid drugs. CDR3 DNA sequence: TGCAGTGCTACTCCATCGGGGGGCCGCACCTACGAGCAGTACTTC. Translation gives CSATPSGGRTYEQYF.